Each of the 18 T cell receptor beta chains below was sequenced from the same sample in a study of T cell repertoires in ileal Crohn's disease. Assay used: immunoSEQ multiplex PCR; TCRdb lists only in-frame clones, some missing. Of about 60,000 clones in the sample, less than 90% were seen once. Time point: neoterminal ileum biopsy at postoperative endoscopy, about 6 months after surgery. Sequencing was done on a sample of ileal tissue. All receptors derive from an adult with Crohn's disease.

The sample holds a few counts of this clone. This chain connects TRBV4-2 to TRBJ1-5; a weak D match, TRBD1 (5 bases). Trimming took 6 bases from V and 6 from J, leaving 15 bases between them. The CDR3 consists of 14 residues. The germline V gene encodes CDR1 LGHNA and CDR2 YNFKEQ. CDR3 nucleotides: TGTGCCAGCAGGGTGGAGGGGAAGGGTCAGCCCCAGCATTTT. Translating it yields CASRVEGKGQPQHF.

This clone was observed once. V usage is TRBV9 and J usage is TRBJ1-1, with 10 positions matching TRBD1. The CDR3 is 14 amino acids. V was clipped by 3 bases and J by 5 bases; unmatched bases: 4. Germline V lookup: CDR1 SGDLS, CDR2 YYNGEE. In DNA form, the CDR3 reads TGTGCCAGCAGCGCCCGGACAGGGGGGACTGAAGCTTTCTTT. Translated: CASSARTGGTEAFF.

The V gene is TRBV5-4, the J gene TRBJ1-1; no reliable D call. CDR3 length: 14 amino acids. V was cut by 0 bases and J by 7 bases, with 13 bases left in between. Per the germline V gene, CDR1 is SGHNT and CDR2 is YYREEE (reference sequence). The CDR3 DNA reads TGTGCCAGCAGCTTGGCCGCGGGTAGGAATGAAGCTTTCTTT. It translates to CASSLAAGRNEAFF.

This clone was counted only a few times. The CDR3 DNA reads as TGTGCCAGCAGCTCGAGACAGTCTACTGGAAACACCATATATTTT. It specifies CASSSRQSTGNTIYF. The chain has TRBV7-2 and TRBJ1-3, with D maybe TRBD1 (5 bases). Germline-derived CDR1 and CDR2 are SGHTA and FQGNSA. The CDR3 contains 15 residues. V was pared by 4 bases and J by 2 bases, with 12 bases between.

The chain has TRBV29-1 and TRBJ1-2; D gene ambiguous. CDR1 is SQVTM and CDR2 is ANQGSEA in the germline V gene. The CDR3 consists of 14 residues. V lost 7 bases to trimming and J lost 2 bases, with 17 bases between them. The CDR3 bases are TGCAGCGCCAGAGGGCAGACGATAAACTATGGCTACACCTTC. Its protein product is CSARGQTINYGYTF.

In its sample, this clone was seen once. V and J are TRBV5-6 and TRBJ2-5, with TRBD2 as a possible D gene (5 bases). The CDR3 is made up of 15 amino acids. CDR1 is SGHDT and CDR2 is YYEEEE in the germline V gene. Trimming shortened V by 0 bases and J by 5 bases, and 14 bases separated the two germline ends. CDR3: CASSLVDGETETQYF. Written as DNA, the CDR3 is TGTGCCAGCAGCTTGGTGGATGGGGAGACGGAGACCCAGTACTTC.

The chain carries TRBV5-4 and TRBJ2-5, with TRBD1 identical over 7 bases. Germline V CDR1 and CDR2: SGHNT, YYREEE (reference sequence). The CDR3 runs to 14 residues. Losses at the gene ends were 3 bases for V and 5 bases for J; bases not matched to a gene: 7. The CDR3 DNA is TGTGCCAGCAGCTCCAGGGGGTTGGGGGAGACCCAGTACTTC. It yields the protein CASSSRGLGETQYF.

CDR3 nucleotides: TGCAGTGCTAGCCTAGACCGTACGCAGTATTTT. It codes for CSASLDRTQYF. This chain connects TRBV20-1 to TRBJ2-3, with D hard to call. The V gene lost 3 bases and the J gene lost 8 bases, with 9 bases spanning the gap. Germline V gives CDR1 DFQATT, CDR2 SNEGSKA (reference sequence). CDR3 size: 11 residues.

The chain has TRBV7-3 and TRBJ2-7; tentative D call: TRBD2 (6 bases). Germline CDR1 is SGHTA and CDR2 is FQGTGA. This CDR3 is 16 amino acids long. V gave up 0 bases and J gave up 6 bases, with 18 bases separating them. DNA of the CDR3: TGTGCCAGCAGCTTAACTGGCCGAAGGGAGGCGGGCGAGCAGTACTTC. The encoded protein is CASSLTGRREAGEQYF.

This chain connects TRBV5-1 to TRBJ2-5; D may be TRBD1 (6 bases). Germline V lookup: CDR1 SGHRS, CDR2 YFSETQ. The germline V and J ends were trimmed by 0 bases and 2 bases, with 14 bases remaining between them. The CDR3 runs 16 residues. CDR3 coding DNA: TGCGCCAGCAGCTTGGCGTCAGGGGCCCCTCAAGAGACCCAGTACTTC. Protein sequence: CASSLASGAPQETQYF.

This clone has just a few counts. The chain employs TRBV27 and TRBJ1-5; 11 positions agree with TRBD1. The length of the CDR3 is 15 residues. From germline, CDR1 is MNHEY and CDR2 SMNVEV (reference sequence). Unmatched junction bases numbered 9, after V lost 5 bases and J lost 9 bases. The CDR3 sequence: CASSPGTGGTRPQHF. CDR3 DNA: TGTGCCAGCAGTCCTGGGACAGGGGGGACCCGGCCCCAGCATTTT.

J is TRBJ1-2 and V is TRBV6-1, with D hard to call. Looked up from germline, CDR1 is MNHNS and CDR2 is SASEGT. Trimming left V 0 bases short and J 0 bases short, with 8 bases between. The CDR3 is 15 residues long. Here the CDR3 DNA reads TGTGCCAGCAGTGAAGCATTATATTCTAACTATGGCTACACCTTC. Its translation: CASSEALYSNYGYTF.

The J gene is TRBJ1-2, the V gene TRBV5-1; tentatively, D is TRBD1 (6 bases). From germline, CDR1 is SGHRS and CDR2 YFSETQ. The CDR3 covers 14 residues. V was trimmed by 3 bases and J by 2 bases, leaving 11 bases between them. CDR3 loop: CASSWRTENYGYTF. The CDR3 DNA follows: TGCGCCAGCAGCTGGAGGACAGAAAACTATGGCTACACCTTC.

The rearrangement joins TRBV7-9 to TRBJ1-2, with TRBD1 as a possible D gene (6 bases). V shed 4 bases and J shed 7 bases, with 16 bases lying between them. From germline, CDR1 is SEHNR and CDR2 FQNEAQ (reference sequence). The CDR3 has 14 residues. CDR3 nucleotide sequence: TGTGCCAGCAGCTCGAGACAGGCAGAAGGTGGCTACACCTTC. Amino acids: CASSSRQAEGGYTF.

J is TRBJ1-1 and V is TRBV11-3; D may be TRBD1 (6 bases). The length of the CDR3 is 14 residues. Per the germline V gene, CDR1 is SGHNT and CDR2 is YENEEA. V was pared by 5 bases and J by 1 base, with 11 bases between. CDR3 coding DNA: TGTGCCAGCAGCATTGACAGGACGAACACTGAAGCTTTCTTT. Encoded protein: CASSIDRTNTEAFF.

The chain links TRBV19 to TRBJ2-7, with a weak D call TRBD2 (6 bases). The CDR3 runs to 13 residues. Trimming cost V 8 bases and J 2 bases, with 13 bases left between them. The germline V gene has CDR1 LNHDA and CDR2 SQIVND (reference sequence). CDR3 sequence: CASSSGVPYEQYF. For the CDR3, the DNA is TGTGCCAGTTCATCGGGAGTACCCTACGAGCAGTACTTC.

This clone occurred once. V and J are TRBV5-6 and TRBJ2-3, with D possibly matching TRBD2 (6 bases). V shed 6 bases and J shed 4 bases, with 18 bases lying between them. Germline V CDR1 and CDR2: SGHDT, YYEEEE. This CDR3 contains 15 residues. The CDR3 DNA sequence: TGTGCCAGCACCCCCGCCGGCGGGGCCGCAGATACGCAGTATTTT. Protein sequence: CASTPAGGAADTQYF.

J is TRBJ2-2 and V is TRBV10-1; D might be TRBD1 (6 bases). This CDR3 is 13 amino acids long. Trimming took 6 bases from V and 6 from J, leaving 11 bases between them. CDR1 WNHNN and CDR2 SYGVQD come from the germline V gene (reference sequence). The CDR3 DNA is TGCGCCAGCAGGACCCAGGGGTCCGGGGAGCTGTTTTTT. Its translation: CASRTQGSGELFF.